A selection of T cell receptor beta chains follows, all from one sample in a study of shared clonotypes between healthy human individuals. Here immunoSEQ multiplex PCR was the method, and the copy in TCRdb shows in-frame clones only, minus some. The repertoire consists of 2 million or so clones, with over 85% occurring once and the leading ten covering roughly 1%. The sequenced material came from naive CD8+ T cells sorted from blood. These TCRs come from a man aged 18 to 30 in good health. CDR3s leave out the opening cysteine and the closing phenylalanine or tryptophan. D genes are given only for firm matches.

D,V,length,J,CDR3
NA,TRBV18,10,TRBJ2-7,ASSETDYEQY
NA,TRBV19,12,TRBJ2-7,ASSRWESSYEQY
NA,TRBV28,12,TRBJ2-7,ASSLFDNSYEQY
NA,TRBV4-1,16,TRBJ2-7,ASSQGRSAGELSYEQY
NA,TRBV30,9,TRBJ1-2,AGHLTYGYT
NA,TRBV5-4,13,TRBJ1-1,ASRLSSAELTEAF
NA,TRBV12-2,16,TRBJ1-1,ASRPKAGDFAVNTEAF
NA,TRBV29-1,11,TRBJ2-7,SVSEGGAYEQY
NA,TRBV7-8,11,TRBJ2-7,ASTLTRTYEQY
TRBD1,TRBV27,12,TRBJ2-1,ASSPPTGRNEQF
NA,TRBV5-4,12,TRBJ2-1,ASTTRGSYNEQF
NA,TRBV21-1,12,TRBJ2-7,ASSKRAGEHEQY
NA,TRBV4-1,14,TRBJ1-5,ASSQEPGDGNQPQH
NA,TRBV2,10,TRBJ1-2,ASIGSNYGYT
TRBD1,TRBV4-3,13,TRBJ2-7,ASSQERTGGYEQY
NA,TRBV14,11,TRBJ2-7,ASSPFTNYEQY
NA,TRBV2,11,TRBJ2-1,ASEEPTLNEQF